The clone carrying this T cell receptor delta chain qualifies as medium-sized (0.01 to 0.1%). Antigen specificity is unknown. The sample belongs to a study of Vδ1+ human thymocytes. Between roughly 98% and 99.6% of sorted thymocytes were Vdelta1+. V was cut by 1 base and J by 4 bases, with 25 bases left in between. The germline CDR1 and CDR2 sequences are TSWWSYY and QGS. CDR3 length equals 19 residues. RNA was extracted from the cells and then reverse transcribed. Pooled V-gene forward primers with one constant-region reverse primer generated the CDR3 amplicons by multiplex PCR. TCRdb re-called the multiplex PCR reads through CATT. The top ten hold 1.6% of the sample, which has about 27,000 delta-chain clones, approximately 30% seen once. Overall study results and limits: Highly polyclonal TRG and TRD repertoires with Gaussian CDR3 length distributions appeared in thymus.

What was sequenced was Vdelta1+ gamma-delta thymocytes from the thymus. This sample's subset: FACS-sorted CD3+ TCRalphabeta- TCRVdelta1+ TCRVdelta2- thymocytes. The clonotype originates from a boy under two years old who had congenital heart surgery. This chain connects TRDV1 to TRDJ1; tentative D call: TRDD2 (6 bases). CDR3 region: CALGEPIGLPTTLSDKLIF. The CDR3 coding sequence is TGTGCTCTTGGGGAACCCATCGGCCTTCCCACGACCTTAAGCGATAAACTCATCTTT.